This entry features one T cell receptor (beta chain) sequence. Its antigen remains unidentified. The source of the sample is a study of HIV-infected patients and healthy controls. Study-wide points: Only sixteen HIV-infected individuals were processed, a major limit on how widely findings apply. Apparent post-therapy Gini recovery among HIV-infected patients was not reproduced with size-matched repertoires.

This CDR3 is 13 amino acids long. Germline-derived CDR1 and CDR2 are SQVTM and ANQGSEA. Trimming cost V 6 bases and J 3 bases; bases outside gene matches: 6. cDNA was made from about 480 ng RNA using alpha and beta constant primers. Alpha and beta chain libraries were made separately by chain-specific third strand synthesis with multiplexing indices. From the 5' RACE reads, TCRdb called clonotypes with MiXCR, one entry per CDR3 protein. This sample has about 24,000 distinct CDR3 sequences, with 8.5% to 9% found just once. No cell fractionation was done, so the repertoire covers all unsorted peripheral blood T cells. The RNA source was a 2.5 ml peripheral blood draw.

The sequenced sample consisted of blood. This clonotype was sampled from an adult in good health. This sequence joins TRBV29-1 and TRBJ2-7; 9 bases line up with TRBD1. Here the CDR3 reads CSVGGTGSYEQYF. CDR3 nucleotide sequence: TGCAGCGTGGGGGGGACAGGGAGCTACGAGCAGTACTTC.